The 7 T cell receptor beta chains below all came from one sample that was sequenced in a study of T-cell memory formation after mild COVID-19. TCRdb reprocessed the 5' RACE reads with MiXCR, giving one entry per CDR3 protein. The data contain under 700,000 distinct CDR3 sequences, roughly 22% of them singletons. Source material: PBMCs or a T cell subset sorted from them (not recorded which). These TCRs come from an adult woman who had mild COVID-19 (a few samples of this study predate the infection). Cell type and time point are not known.

The rearrangement joins TRBV5-1 to TRBJ2-1; 14 bases map to TRBD2. Trimming at V came to 3 bases and at J to 2 bases, leaving 1 base not matched to a gene. Germline-derived CDR1 and CDR2 are SGHRS and YFSETQ. The CDR3 totals 16 residues. CDR3 coding DNA: TGCGCCAGCAGCTCGACTAGCGGGGGGGCCTACAATGAGCAGTTCTTC. Its protein is CASSSTSGGAYNEQFF.

The chain recombines TRBV12-3 or TRBV12-4 with TRBJ1-1; D may be TRBD1 (6 bases). CDR3 length: 12 amino acids. V was clipped by 3 bases and J by 6 bases, with 8 bases between them. The chain's CDR3 is CASSFKGAEAFF. In DNA form, the CDR3 reads TGTGCCAGCAGTTTTAAGGGGGCTGAAGCTTTCTTT.

The chain uses TRBV18 and TRBJ2-4, with 12 bases matching TRBD1. Per the germline V gene, CDR1 is KGHSH and CDR2 is LQKENI. The CDR3 is 14 amino acids. Germline trimming cut 4 bases from V and 7 bases from J; bases unmatched to any gene: 2. DNA of the CDR3: TGTGCCAGCTCACGGGGACAGGGGGCCAACATTCAGTACTTC. Protein product: CASSRGQGANIQYF.

In its sample, this clonotype was seen a few times. This chain joins TRBV7-9 and TRBJ2-1; 11 nucleotides line up with TRBD2. Germline CDR1 SEHNR, CDR2 FQNEAQ (reference sequence). V was pared by 5 bases and J by 9 bases, with 9 bases of the junction left unmatched. This CDR3 spans 15 amino acids. The CDR3 nucleotides read TGTGCCAGCAGCGAAAGTAGCGGGAGGGCGCGTGAGCAGTTCTTC. Its translation: CASSESSGRAREQFF.

This clonotype was observed a handful of times. This rearrangement joins TRBV20-1 to TRBJ1-2; TRBD1 is a possible D gene (5 bases). This CDR3 is 14 amino acids long. V was shortened by 3 bases and J by 4 bases, with 15 bases between the two germline ends. The germline gives CDR1 DFQATT, CDR2 SNEGSKA (reference sequence). The CDR3 here is CSARTVEGGYGYTF. The CDR3 DNA reads TGCAGTGCTAGGACAGTTGAAGGTGGCTATGGCTACACCTTC.

This clonotype appeared a single time. The chain links TRBV5-1 to TRBJ2-7; 10 bases line up with TRBD1. The CDR3 covers 15 residues. V gave up 0 bases and J gave up 5 bases; unmatched junction bases: 5. Germline V gene lookup returns CDR1 SGHRS and CDR2 YFSETQ. CDR3 protein: CASSLEGQGSDEQYF. Written as DNA, the CDR3 is TGCGCCAGCAGCTTGGAGGGACAGGGGAGTGACGAGCAGTACTTC.

The V call is TRBV29-1, the J call TRBJ1-1, with D unclear. In germline, CDR1 is SQVTM, CDR2 ANQGSEA. This CDR3 spans 16 amino acids. The CDR3 DNA sequence: TGCGGAAGTCGGCGGGGTTCCCTAAGCACCGGGGCTGAAGCTTTCTTT. Amino acids: CGSRRGSLSTGAEAFF.